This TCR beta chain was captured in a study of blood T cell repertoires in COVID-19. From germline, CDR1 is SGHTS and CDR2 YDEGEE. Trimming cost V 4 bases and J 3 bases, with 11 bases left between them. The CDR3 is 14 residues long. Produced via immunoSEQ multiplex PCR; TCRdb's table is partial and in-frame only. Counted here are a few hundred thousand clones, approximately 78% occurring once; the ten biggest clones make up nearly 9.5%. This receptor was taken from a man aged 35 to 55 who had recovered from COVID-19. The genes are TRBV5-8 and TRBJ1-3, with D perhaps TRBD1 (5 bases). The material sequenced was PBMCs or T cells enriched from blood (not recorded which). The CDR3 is CASSQGLGGNTIYF. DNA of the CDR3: TGTGCCAGCAGCCAGGGTTTGGGTGGAAACACCATATATTTT.